These 14 T cell receptor beta chains were all obtained from the same sample, sequenced in a study of T-cell reconstitution after alpha-beta-depleted transplantation in children. Preparation of the TCRbeta library was carried out with unique molecular identifiers. TCRdb ran MiXCR on the PCR reads and lists one entry per CDR3 protein. The top ten hold roughly a tenth of the sample, which has about 110,000 distinct CDR3 sequences, more than 20% seen once. This specimen was PBMCs, mostly from graft donor cells, taken 180 days after TCRalphabeta/CD19-depleted stem cell transplant. These receptors originate from a male patient between 2 and 15 years old who had a stem cell transplant for chronic granulomatous disease, so the T cells may come from the graft donor.

Here the CDR3 reads CASSQSGLAESYNEQFF. CDR3 bases: TGTGCCAGCAGCCAATCGGGGCTAGCAGAATCCTACAATGAGCAGTTCTTC. The chain combines TRBV4-2 with TRBJ2-1; D might be TRBD1 or TRBD2, each matching 5 bases. Trimming removed 2 bases at V and 1 base at J, with 15 bases between. Germline V gene sequence: CDR1 LGHNA, CDR2 YNFKEQ. The CDR3 contains 17 residues.

The sample holds a few counts of this clonotype. The V gene is TRBV4-1, the J gene TRBJ1-2; TRBD1 agrees at 10 bases. The V gene's germline CDR1 is MGHRA and CDR2 YSYEKL. The CDR3 covers 14 residues. V was clipped by 4 bases and J by 1 base; unmatched bases: 0. CDR3 coding DNA: TGCGCCAGCAGCCGGGACAGGGGTAACTATGGCTACACCTTC. Its protein product is CASSRDRGNYGYTF.

About this clonotype: With a much larger clone just one base away, this may be a read error. V is TRBV12-3 or TRBV12-4 and J is TRBJ2-1; D assignment may be TRBD1 or TRBD2 (5 bases each). This CDR3 spans 14 amino acids. The V end was cut by 6 bases, the J end by 6 bases, with 15 bases between. In DNA form, the CDR3 reads TGTGCCAGCAGGGGACCGGGAATTCGCAATGAGCAGTTCTTC. It specifies CASRGPGIRNEQFF.

This clonotype has at least ten counts. This chain uses TRBV20-1 with TRBJ2-7; D remains unclear. The CDR3 sequence is 11 residues long. The V gene lost 3 bases and the J gene lost 2 bases, with 5 bases spanning the gap. From germline, CDR1 is DFQATT and CDR2 SNEGSKA (reference sequence). The CDR3 region is CSASDTYEQYF. The CDR3 DNA reads as TGCAGTGCTAGCGACACCTACGAGCAGTACTTC.

This clonotype was seen many times. This chain uses TRBV9 with TRBJ2-7, with a tentative D call TRBD1 (6 bases). The germline CDR1 and CDR2 sequences are SGDLS and YYNGEE. This CDR3 comprises 16 residues. The ends were cut back, 4 bases at V and 2 bases at J, with 19 bases in the middle. This CDR3 is CASSSIYRDNTYEQYF. For the CDR3, the DNA is TGTGCCAGCAGCAGTATTTACCGGGACAACACCTACGAGCAGTACTTC.

Ten or more counts support this clonotype. This chain joins TRBV20-1 and TRBJ2-5; weak D call: TRBD2 (5 bases). This CDR3 comprises 13 residues. Germline CDR1 is DFQATT and CDR2 is SNEGSKA (reference sequence). The CDR3: CSSLGGSVETQYF. CDR3 in DNA: TGCAGCAGCCTTGGTGGGAGTGTTGAGACCCAGTACTTC.

There are many counts of this clonotype. The J gene is TRBJ2-2, the V gene TRBV21-1; the table's D call of TRBD2 was not tested on the DNA. TRBV21-1 is marked as a pseudogene. The CDR3 runs 16 residues. The CDR3 here is CASRFLGLGALGELFF. The CDR3 DNA follows: TGTGCCAGCAGATTTTTGGGTTTAGGGGCCTTAGGGGAGCTGTTTTTT.

The chain carries TRBV20-1 and TRBJ2-1, with TRBD2 matching over 8 bases. Germline CDR1 is DFQATT and CDR2 is SNEGSKA (reference sequence). The CDR3 has 15 amino acids. J gave up 3 bases and V 3 bases, and 7 bases lay outside the gene matches. In nucleotides, the CDR3 is TGCAGTGCTAGCCCGCGGGGGGACATCTACAATGAGCAGTTCTTC. This sequence encodes CSASPRGDIYNEQFF.

This clonotype was observed many times. This rearrangement joins TRBV20-1 to TRBJ2-4; the D gene is possibly TRBD1 (6 bases). The CDR3 is made up of 13 amino acids. Deletions cut 5 bases from V and 8 bases from J, with 16 bases between. The germline V gene encodes CDR1 DFQATT and CDR2 SNEGSKA (reference sequence). CDR3 loop: CSAPRQGIDIQYF. The CDR3 DNA sequence: TGCAGTGCTCCCCGGCAGGGGATCGACATTCAGTACTTC.

At least ten counts were recorded for this clonotype. V is TRBV4-3 and J is TRBJ1-2; 7 bases line up with TRBD1. The V segment lost 6 bases and the J segment 8 bases; nucleotides outside the gene matches: 15. Germline V CDR1 and CDR2: LGHNA, YSLEER. The CDR3 is 15 residues long. CDR3 DNA sequence: TGCGCCAGCAGTCTCCGAGACAGGGAGGGTAGCGGCTACACCTTC. It translates to CASSLRDREGSGYTF.

Many counts were recorded for this clonotype. V gene TRBV20-1 combines with J gene TRBJ1-2; D may be TRBD1 (5 bases). This CDR3 is built from 14 residues. CDR1 is DFQATT and CDR2 is SNEGSKA in the germline V gene (reference sequence). V lost 6 bases and J lost 8, with 22 bases in between. In DNA form, the CDR3 reads TGCAGTGCCCCCAGGGTCCCGACCCCAGAAGGCTACACCTTC. It yields the protein CSAPRVPTPEGYTF.

The CDR3 sequence: CSARAGTVPNTEAFF. DNA for the CDR3: TGCAGTGCTAGAGCCGGGACAGTCCCGAACACTGAAGCTTTCTTT. This chain links TRBV20-1 with TRBJ1-1, with 7 bases matching TRBD1. The V and J ends lost 1 base and 1 base, in that order; junction bases with no gene match: 6. Germline V gene data show CDR1 as DFQATT and CDR2 as SNEGSKA (reference sequence). The length of the CDR3 is 15 residues.

This clonotype was seen many times. This chain joins TRBV5-1 and TRBJ1-5; 11 bases map to TRBD1. V was pared by 4 bases and J by 5 bases, with 5 bases of the junction left unmatched. The CDR3 extends over 15 amino acids. The germline gives CDR1 SGHRS, CDR2 YFSETQ. The CDR3 protein is CASSAGTGGDQPQHF. CDR3 DNA: TGCGCCAGCAGCGCCGGGACAGGGGGTGATCAGCCCCAGCATTTT.

The sample holds many counts of this clonotype. This chain joins TRBV29-1 and TRBJ1-1, with 9 bases matching TRBD1. Germline CDR1 is SQVTM and CDR2 is ANQGSEA. CDR3 length equals 17 residues. The J segment lost 1 base and the V segment lost 5 bases, leaving 14 bases of the junction unmatched. The CDR3 loop reads CSVRGGQGRVGNTEAFF. In DNA form, the CDR3 reads TGCAGCGTTAGAGGAGGACAGGGGAGGGTCGGGAACACTGAAGCTTTCTTT.